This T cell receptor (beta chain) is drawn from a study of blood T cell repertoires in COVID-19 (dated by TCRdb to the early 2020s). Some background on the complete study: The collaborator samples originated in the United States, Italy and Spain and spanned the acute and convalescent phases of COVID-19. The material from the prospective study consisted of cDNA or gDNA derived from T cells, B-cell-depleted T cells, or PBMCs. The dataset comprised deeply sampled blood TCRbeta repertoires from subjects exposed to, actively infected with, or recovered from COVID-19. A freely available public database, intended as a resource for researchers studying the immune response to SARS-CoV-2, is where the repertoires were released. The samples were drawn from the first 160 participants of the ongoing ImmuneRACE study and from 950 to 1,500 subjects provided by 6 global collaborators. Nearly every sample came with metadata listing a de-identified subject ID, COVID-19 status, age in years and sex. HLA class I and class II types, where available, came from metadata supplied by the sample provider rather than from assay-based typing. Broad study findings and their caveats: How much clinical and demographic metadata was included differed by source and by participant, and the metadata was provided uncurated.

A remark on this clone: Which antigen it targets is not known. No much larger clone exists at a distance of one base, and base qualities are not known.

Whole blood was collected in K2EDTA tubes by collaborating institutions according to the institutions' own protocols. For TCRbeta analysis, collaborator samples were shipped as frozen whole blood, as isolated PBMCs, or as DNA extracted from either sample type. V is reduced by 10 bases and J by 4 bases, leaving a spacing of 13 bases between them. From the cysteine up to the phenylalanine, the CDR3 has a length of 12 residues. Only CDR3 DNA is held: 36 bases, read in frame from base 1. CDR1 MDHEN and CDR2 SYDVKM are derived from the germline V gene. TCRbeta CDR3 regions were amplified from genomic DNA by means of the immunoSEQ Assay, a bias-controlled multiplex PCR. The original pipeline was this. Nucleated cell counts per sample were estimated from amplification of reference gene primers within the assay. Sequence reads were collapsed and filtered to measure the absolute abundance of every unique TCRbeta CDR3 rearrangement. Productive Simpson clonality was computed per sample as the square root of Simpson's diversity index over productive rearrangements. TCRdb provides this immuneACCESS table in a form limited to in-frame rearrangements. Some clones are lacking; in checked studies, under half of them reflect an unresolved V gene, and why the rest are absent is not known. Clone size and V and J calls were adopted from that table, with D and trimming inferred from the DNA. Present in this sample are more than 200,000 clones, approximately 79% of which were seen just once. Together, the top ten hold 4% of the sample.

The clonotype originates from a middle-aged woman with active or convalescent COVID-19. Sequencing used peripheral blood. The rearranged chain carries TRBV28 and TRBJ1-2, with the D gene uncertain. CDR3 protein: CAIGRGLYGYTF. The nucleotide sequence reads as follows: TGTGCCATAGGCCGGGGTCTCTATGGCTACACCTTC.